This paragraph covers one T cell receptor beta chain sequence. The source of the sample is a study of OX40 agonist ivuxolimab in advanced cancers. TCRdb's copy holds only in-frame clones and misses some; the assay was immunoSEQ multiplex PCR. The sample holds 71,000 or so clones, roughly 92% seen once. In germline, CDR1 is LNHDA, CDR2 SQIVND (reference sequence). Germline trimming cut 10 bases from V and 7 bases from J; bases unmatched to any gene: 12. This CDR3 has 14 residues. Material: CD4+ or CD8+ T cells sorted from blood, obtained in a trial of the OX40 agonist ivuxolimab. This TCR was sampled from an adult with an advanced solid tumor such as melanoma, head and neck, liver or kidney cancer. The chain joins TRBV19 to TRBJ2-4, with TRBD1 matching 8 bases. DNA of the CDR3: TGTGCCACCTCCCAACCGGGACAGGTCAACATTCAGTACTTC. Translated: CATSQPGQVNIQYF.